These T cell receptor beta chains were read from a single sample in a study of shared T cell receptors in the human thymus. The data were produced by immunoSEQ multiplex PCR, yet TCRdb's version contains in-frame clones alone and is incomplete. The data show 500,000 to 750,000 clones, around 89% seen once. Another study also made use of these data, one on human thymus T cells.

Sequenced: thymocytes. The receptors come from a boy in the first two years of life with a congenital heart defect. The conserved cysteine and the conserved F or W are not part of the CDR3 here.

V: TRBV7-9; J: TRBJ1-2; length: 12; CDR3: ASSPQGSRYGYT
V: TRBV2; J: TRBJ1-5; length: 11; CDR3: ASTLDTRGPQH
V: TRBV5-5; J: TRBJ2-7; length: 13; CDR3: ASSHGTPSSYEQY
V: TRBV2; J: TRBJ2-7; length: 11; CDR3: ASSVSNRGEQY
V: TRBV7-9; J: TRBJ2-1; length: 14; CDR3: ASSLVRRRAYNEQF
V: TRBV19; J: TRBJ2-7; length: 11; CDR3: ASSRGQIYEQY
V: TRBV25-1; J: TRBJ2-7; length: 12; CDR3: ASSDRVRLYEQY
V: TRBV5-4; J: TRBJ2-3; length: 13; CDR3: ASSGRAGAGDTQY
V: TRBV30; J: TRBJ1-4; length: 13; CDR3: AWSVKGAGNEKLF
V: TRBV4-1; J: TRBJ2-3; length: 12; CDR3: ASSQDRGRDTQY
V: TRBV5-4; J: TRBJ2-7; length: 14; CDR3: ASSTEGTGDPLEQY
V: TRBV9; J: TRBJ2-7; length: 12; CDR3: ASSGQSRNYEQY
V: TRBV14; J: TRBJ2-1; length: 14; CDR3: ASSQESTSAYNEQF
V: TRBV4-2; J: TRBJ1-4; length: 15; CDR3: ASSHRDQGSPNEKLF
V: TRBV6-1; J: TRBJ1-5; length: 13; CDR3: ASSEYRERDQPQH
V: TRBV21-1; J: TRBJ2-7; length: 13; CDR3: ASGPGTIPTYEQY
V: TRBV7-9; J: TRBJ2-2; length: 14; CDR3: ASSPPRTVNTGELF
V: TRBV25-1; J: TRBJ1-2; length: 10; CDR3: ASSEYLSGYT
V: TRBV7-2; J: TRBJ2-5; length: 10; CDR3: ASGWKRESEY
V: TRBV5-6; J: TRBJ2-1; length: 13; CDR3: ASTPRLAGGNEQF
V: TRBV5-6; J: TRBJ2-5; length: 14; CDR3: ASSRTRPADQETQY
V: TRBV19; J: TRBJ2-1; length: 12; CDR3: ASRSGGRDNEQF
V: TRBV10-1; J: TRBJ2-2; length: 13; CDR3: ASRPGTGPTGELF
V: TRBV6-5; J: TRBJ2-1; length: 13; CDR3: ASKLAGVSYNEQF
V: TRBV5-8; J: TRBJ2-2; length: 12; CDR3: ASSLRSLTGELF
V: TRBV6-5; J: TRBJ2-3; length: 13; CDR3: ASGRSSGNGDTQY
V: TRBV4-2; J: TRBJ2-3; length: 10; CDR3: ASSHEADTQY